The clone carrying this TCR beta chain was detected only once. Its antigen is currently unknown. V gave up 5 bases and J gave up 9 bases, with 11 bases separating them. Looked up from germline, CDR1 is SGHTA and CDR2 is FQGNSA. This CDR3 contains 12 residues. This sample is drawn from a study of cytomegalovirus exposure and HLA in healthy donors. Broader study findings: Researchers reported that a few CMV-associated chains were confirmed in vitro as CMV antigen-specific.

Only in-frame clones appear in the TCRdb table, and some are missing; sequencing was by immunoSEQ multiplex PCR. This table has roughly 200,000 clones, about 81% appearing once. What was sequenced was PBMCs. This TCR was recovered from a woman under 40 in good health and CMV-seronegative. The V call is TRBV7-2, the J call TRBJ2-4, with unresolved D. CDR3 loop: CASSLSTGIQYF. The DNA of the CDR3 is TGTGCCAGCAGCCTATCGACTGGCATTCAGTACTTC.